This is a list of T cell receptor beta chains from one sample in a study of T-cell reconstitution after alpha-beta-depleted transplantation in children. TCRdb analysed the PCR reads with MiXCR anew, one entry per CDR3 protein. In the table there are over 400,000 distinct CDR3 sequences, approximately 12% of which are singletons. Sequenced here: PBMCs from the stem cell graft donor, sampled from the stem cell graft. Receptors were obtained from a human donor who donated a stem cell graft to a child with combined immunodeficiency. Each CDR3 is given with its conserved first and last residue. A D gene is named only where the DNA matches it firmly. For some rows the clone size is stated as once, few or many, or as a class when expanded; others skip it.

NA,NA,TRBJ2-5,TRBV15,CATSSRLKETQYF,TGTGCCACCAGCAGTCGGCTAAAAGAGACCCAGTACTTC
TRBD1,few,TRBJ2-7,TRBV6-2/TRBV6-3,CATEPGQGIYEQYF,TGTGCTACTGAACCGGGACAGGGGATCTACGAGCAGTACTTC
NA,many,TRBJ2-1,TRBV5-1,CASSLDSQSYNEQFF,TGCGCCAGCAGTTTGGACAGCCAATCATACAATGAGCAGTTCTTC
TRBD2,few,TRBJ2-1,TRBV24-1,CATSAPGRGVANRLAVYNEQFF,TGTGCCACCAGTGCCCCGGGTCGGGGGGTGGCTAATAGGCTAGCGGTCTACAATGAGCAGTTCTTC
NA,many,TRBJ2-7,TRBV7-8,CASSLYAGTYEQYF,TGTGCCAGCAGCTTGTACGCGGGAACCTACGAGCAGTACTTC
TRBD1,few,TRBJ1-5,TRBV7-2,CASSFRGTGIQPQHF,TGTGCCAGCAGTTTCCGGGGGACAGGGATCCAGCCCCAGCATTTT
TRBD1,NA,TRBJ2-1,TRBV15,CATSHIPGQYNEQFF,TGTGCCACCAGCCATATTCCGGGACAGTACAATGAGCAGTTCTTC
NA,many,TRBJ2-5,TRBV15,CATSRESYQETQYF,TGTGCCACCAGCAGGGAGTCGTACCAAGAGACCCAGTACTTC
TRBD1,few,TRBJ2-5,TRBV10-3,CAISEDRGPETQYF,TGTGCCATCAGTGAGGACAGGGGGCCGGAGACCCAGTACTTC
NA,NA,TRBJ2-3,TRBV4-3,CAGGGCTDTQYF,TGCGCCGGTGGCGGGTGCACAGATACGCAGTATTTT
NA,NA,TRBJ2-3,TRBV20-1,CSGFSGRTDTQYF,TGCAGTGGGTTTTCGGGGCGCACAGATACGCAGTATTTT
NA,NA,TRBJ1-1,TRBV27,CASSPPDSSNTEAFF,TGTGCCAGCAGTCCTCCGGACAGTTCGAACACTGAAGCTTTCTTT
NA,few,TRBJ2-3,TRBV2,CASDLGLTDTQYF,TGTGCCAGCGACCTAGGCCTCACAGATACGCAGTATTTT
NA,few,TRBJ2-7,TRBV7-2,CASFPQTAASEQYF,TGTGCCAGCTTCCCCCAGACAGCGGCCTCCGAGCAGTACTTC
NA,NA,TRBJ2-7,TRBV7-9,CASSLAWTDYEQYF,TGTGCCAGCAGCTTAGCCTGGACAGACTACGAGCAGTACTTC
TRBD1,NA,TRBJ2-5,TRBV4-1,CASSHPLTGRQETQYF,TGCGCCAGCAGCCACCCTTTGACAGGGCGCCAAGAGACCCAGTACTTC
NA,NA,TRBJ2-7,TRBV19,CASNLAAGYEQYF,TGTGCCAGTAATTTGGCGGCCGGCTACGAGCAGTACTTC
NA,NA,TRBJ1-1,TRBV7-2,CASSSVGPSDTEAFF,TGTGCCAGCAGCTCCGTTGGTCCCAGCGACACTGAAGCTTTCTTT
TRBD2,many,TRBJ2-3,TRBV6-5,CASSYSERGLTDTQYF,TGTGCCAGCAGTTACTCTGAGCGGGGGCTCACAGATACGCAGTATTTT
NA,NA,TRBJ2-1,TRBV24-1,CATSDDRYEQFF,TGTGCCACCAGTGATGACAGGTATGAGCAGTTCTTC
TRBD2,NA,TRBJ2-7,TRBV7-2,CASRPWGREGSREQYF,TGTGCCAGCAGACCCTGGGGGAGGGAAGGTTCGCGCGAGCAGTACTTC
NA,few,TRBJ1-3,TRBV7-2,CASSLGRGPNTIYF,TGTGCCAGCAGCTTAGGTCGGGGGCCCAACACCATATATTTT
NA,few,TRBJ1-1,TRBV25-1,CASSDPGTLNTEAFF,TGTGCCAGCAGTGATCCCGGGACATTGAACACTGAAGCTTTCTTT
NA,few,TRBJ2-2,TRBV7-9,CASSLVQGVGELFF,TGTGCCAGCAGCTTAGTTCAGGGAGTCGGGGAGCTGTTTTTT
NA,few,TRBJ2-5,TRBV27,CASAGRTGETQYF,TGTGCCAGCGCAGGACGTACGGGAGAGACCCAGTACTTC
NA,NA,TRBJ1-1,TRBV20-1,CSARDGLKAFF,TGCAGTGCTAGAGATGGTTTGAAAGCTTTCTTT
NA,few,TRBJ2-7,TRBV20-1,CSAARDSGYEQYF,TGCAGTGCTGCCCGGGACTCTGGATACGAGCAGTACTTC
NA,NA,TRBJ2-1,TRBV5-5,CASSQDSNSYNEQFF,TGTGCCAGCAGTCAGGACAGTAACTCCTACAATGAGCAGTTCTTC
NA,many,TRBJ2-7,TRBV12-3/TRBV12-4,CASSFGRAREQYF,TGTGCCAGCAGTTTTGGGCGGGCAAGGGAGCAGTACTTC
TRBD2,many,TRBJ2-1,TRBV7-3,CASSPHGTSSYNEQFF,TGTGCCAGCAGCCCCCACGGGACTAGCTCCTACAATGAGCAGTTCTTC
NA,NA,TRBJ2-1,TRBV2,CASKGSGEQFF,TGTGCCAGCAAAGGCTCGGGTGAGCAGTTCTTC
TRBD1,many,TRBJ2-7,TRBV10-3,CAIRDRGPYEQYF,TGTGCCATCCGGGACAGGGGGCCCTACGAGCAGTACTTC
TRBD1,few,TRBJ2-3,TRBV20-1,CSAQLGTGDLIYTDTQYF,TGCAGTGCCCAGCTCGGGACAGGGGACCTAATCTACACAGATACGCAGTATTTT
NA,NA,TRBJ1-6,TRBV4-3,CASTPQGYNSPLHF,TGCGCCAGCACTCCACAGGGCTATAATTCACCCCTCCACTTT
TRBD2,NA,TRBJ2-1,TRBV20-1,CCARGSSAGGGDEQFF,TGCTGTGCTAGAGGTAGCTCCGCGGGGGGAGGGGATGAGCAGTTCTTC
NA,many,TRBJ2-2,TRBV12-3/TRBV12-4,CASSLGQGRTGELFF,TGTGCCAGCAGTTTAGGGCAGGGTCGCACCGGGGAGCTGTTTTTT
TRBD2,few,TRBJ2-1,TRBV10-3,CAISSSGRAGDEQFF,TGTGCCATCAGTTCCAGCGGGAGGGCCGGGGATGAGCAGTTCTTC
TRBD1,few,TRBJ2-2,TRBV4-3,CASSQEGTGVRELFF,TGCGCCAGCAGCCAAGAAGGGACAGGGGTCCGGGAGCTGTTTTTT
TRBD1,few,TRBJ1-2,TRBV6-6,CASSRQGYGYTF,TGTGCCAGCAGCCGACAGGGCTATGGCTACACCTTC
NA,few,TRBJ2-7,TRBV28,CASSLCEQYF,TGTGCCAGCAGTTTATGCGAGCAGTACTTC
NA,many,TRBJ1-2,TRBV6-1,CASREQGSDGYTF,TGTGCCAGCAGGGAACAGGGAAGTGATGGCTACACCTTC
TRBD2,few,TRBJ2-1,TRBV29-1,CSVEEMGLAGLLYNEQFF,TGCAGCGTTGAAGAGATGGGACTAGCGGGACTACTGTATAATGAGCAGTTCTTC
NA,few,TRBJ2-1,TRBV6-5,CASSYSNRANEQFF,TGTGCCAGCAGTTACTCGAACAGAGCCAATGAGCAGTTCTTC
NA,few,TRBJ2-2,TRBV12-3/TRBV12-4,CASSPRDTANTGELFF,TGTGCCAGCAGTCCCCGGGACACCGCGAACACCGGGGAGCTGTTTTTT
NA,NA,TRBJ2-1,TRBV3-1,CASSHRQSNNEQFF,TGTGCCAGCAGCCATCGACAGAGTAACAATGAGCAGTTCTTC
TRBD1,few,TRBJ2-2,TRBV7-2,CASTLMPTGAHTGELFF,TGTGCCAGCACCCTGATGCCAACAGGGGCGCACACCGGGGAGCTGTTTTTT
NA,few,TRBJ1-6,TRBV5-5,CASSLVDHNSPLHF,TGTGCCAGCAGCTTGGTGGACCATAATTCACCCCTCCACTTT
NA,many,TRBJ2-7,TRBV12-3/TRBV12-4,CASSLATNYEQYF,TGTGCCAGCAGTTTGGCCACTAACTACGAGCAGTACTTC
NA,NA,TRBJ2-2,TRBV6-5,CASSYLFGDTGELFF,TGTGCCAGCAGTTACCTCTTCGGGGACACCGGGGAGCTGTTTTTT
NA,many,TRBJ2-3,TRBV12-3/TRBV12-4,CASRTMASTDTQYF,TGTGCCAGCAGGACTATGGCTAGCACAGATACGCAGTATTTT
TRBD2,many,TRBJ2-3,TRBV20-1,CSAYTSGRSDTQYF,TGCAGTGCGTATACTAGCGGGAGATCTGATACGCAGTATTTT
TRBD1,many,TRBJ2-1,TRBV2,CASSTEQGGNYNEQFF,TGTGCCAGCAGTACAGAACAGGGGGGAAACTACAATGAGCAGTTCTTC
NA,NA,TRBJ2-7,TRBV20-1,CSARDLETNLYEQYF,TGCAGTGCTAGAGATCTTGAGACAAATCTCTACGAGCAGTACTTC